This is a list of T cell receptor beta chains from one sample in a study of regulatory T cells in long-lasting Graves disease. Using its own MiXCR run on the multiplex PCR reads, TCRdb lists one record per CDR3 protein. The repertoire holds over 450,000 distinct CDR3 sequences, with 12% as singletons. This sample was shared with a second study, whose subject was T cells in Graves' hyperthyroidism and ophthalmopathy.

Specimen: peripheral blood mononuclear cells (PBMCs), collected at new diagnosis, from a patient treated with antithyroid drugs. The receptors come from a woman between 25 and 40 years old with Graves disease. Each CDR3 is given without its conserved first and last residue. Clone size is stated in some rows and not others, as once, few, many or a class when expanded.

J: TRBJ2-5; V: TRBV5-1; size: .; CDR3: ASSLRTSGAYQETQY
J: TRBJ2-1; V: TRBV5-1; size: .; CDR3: ASSLDLAGEWSEQF
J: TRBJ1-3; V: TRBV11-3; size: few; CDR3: ASSLEHPGGGNTIY
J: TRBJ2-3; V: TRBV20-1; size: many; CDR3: SARELRRAGFTDTQY
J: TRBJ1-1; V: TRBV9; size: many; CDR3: ASSVAPSPHTEAF
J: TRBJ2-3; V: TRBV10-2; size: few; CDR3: ASSDRPRDTQY
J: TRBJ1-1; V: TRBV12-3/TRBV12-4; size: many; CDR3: ASSFGLNSAF
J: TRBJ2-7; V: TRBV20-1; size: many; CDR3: SASQGLYEQY
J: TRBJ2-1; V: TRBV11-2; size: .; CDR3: ASSSNSGTSRF
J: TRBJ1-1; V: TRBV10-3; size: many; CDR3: AISEAMGIMSAF
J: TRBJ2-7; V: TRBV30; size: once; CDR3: AWSLTGTGGRGEQY
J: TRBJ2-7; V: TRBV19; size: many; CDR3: ASSISGSPSYEQY
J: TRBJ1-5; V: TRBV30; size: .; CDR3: AWSLQGIQPQH
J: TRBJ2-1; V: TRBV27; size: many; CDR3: ASIGSGGRVHNEQF
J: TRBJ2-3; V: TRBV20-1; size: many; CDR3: SARVGVTSTDTQY
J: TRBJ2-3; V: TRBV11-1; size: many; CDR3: ASSPNTDVFSTDTQY
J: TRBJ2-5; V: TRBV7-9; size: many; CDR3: ASSASGEETQY
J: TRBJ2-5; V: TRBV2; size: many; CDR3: ASSEALRLAGEETQY
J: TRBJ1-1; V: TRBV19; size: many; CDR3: ASLSGWGTEAF
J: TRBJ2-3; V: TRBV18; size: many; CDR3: ASSLTVYPQY
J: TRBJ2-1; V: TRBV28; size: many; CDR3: ASSLPPGAQQF
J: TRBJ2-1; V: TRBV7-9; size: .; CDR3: ASSLSRVYNEQF
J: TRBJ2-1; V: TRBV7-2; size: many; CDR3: ASSLVLAIYNEQF
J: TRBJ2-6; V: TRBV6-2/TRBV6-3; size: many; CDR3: ASSYAGANVLT
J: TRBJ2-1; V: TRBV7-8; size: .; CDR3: ASSLGIGGAGGFNEQF
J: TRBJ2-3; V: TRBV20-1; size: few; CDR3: STRSTSGSTDTQY
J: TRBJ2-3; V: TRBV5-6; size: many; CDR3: ASSDAQGAYEY
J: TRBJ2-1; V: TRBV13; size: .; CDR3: ASREQVSYNEQF
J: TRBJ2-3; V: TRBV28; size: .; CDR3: ASSFLWGAQGPRTDTQY
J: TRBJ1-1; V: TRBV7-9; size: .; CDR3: ASSPASRQRVTEAF
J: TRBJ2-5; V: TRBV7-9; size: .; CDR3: ASSLGNSEGETQY
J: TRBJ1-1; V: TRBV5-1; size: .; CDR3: ASSMNQGTEAF
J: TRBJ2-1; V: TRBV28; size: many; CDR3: ASSSPGTGRYEQF
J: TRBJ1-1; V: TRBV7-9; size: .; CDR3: ASSLWGVDTEAF
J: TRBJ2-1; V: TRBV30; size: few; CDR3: AWSVSGEQF
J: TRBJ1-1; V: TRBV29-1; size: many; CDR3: SVVLGGGSVLGEAF
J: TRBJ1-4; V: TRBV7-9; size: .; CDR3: ASRRRGAANEKLF
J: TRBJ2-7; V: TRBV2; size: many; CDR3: ASSKREDPYEQY
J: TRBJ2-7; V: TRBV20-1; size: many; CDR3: SAITSGGYEQY
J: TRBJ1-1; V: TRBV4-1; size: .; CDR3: ASSPRTVMNTEAF
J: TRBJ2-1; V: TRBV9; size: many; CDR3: ASSVGGSPSYNEQF
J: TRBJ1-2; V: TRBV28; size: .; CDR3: ASRGGQLDYGYT
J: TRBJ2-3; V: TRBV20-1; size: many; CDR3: SARAFRSTDTQY
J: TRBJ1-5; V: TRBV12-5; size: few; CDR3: ASGFHRGEGNQPQH
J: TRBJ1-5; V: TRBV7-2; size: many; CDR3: ASSLDRSMGNQPQH
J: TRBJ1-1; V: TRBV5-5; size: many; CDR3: ASSLDRGRSMNTEAF
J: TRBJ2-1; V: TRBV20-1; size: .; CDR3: SAFPAGTSIDNEQF
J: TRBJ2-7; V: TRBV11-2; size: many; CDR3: ASSLTPVGEQY
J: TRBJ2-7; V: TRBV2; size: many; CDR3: ASSVTVHEQY
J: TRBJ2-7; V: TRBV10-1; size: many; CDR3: ASSESWGQGTSYEQY
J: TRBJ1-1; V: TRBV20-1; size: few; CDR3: SASLNRNTEAF
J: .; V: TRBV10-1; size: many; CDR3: ASSEQGQGRDNEQF
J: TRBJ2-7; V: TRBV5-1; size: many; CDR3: ASSFAGGSYEQY
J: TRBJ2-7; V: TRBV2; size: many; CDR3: ASETGANYEQY
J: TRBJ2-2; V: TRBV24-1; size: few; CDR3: AVAGGRPGELF
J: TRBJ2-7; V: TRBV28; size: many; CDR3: ATRMRYEQY
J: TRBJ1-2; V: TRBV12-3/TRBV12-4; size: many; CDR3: ASSTDFTGGYT
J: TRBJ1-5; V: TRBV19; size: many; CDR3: ASSLLEGQPQH
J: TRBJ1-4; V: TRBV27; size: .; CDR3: ASREVDNGEKLF
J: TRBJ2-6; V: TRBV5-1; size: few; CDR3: ASSSPGARGHSGANVLT